This record looks at one T cell receptor (beta chain) sequence and its context. Its antigen is still unknown. MiXCR was run by TCRdb on the 5' RACE reads, yielding one entry per CDR3 protein. Of some 200,000 distinct CDR3 sequences listed, about 9.2% are singletons. This record comes from a study of T-cell memory formation after mild COVID-19. Whole-study findings and limits: The authors did not confirm SARS-CoV-2 specificity of second-wave clones peaking day 37. Largely, contracting CD4+ clones fell within CM and EM, and contracting CD8+ clones within EMRA. Contracting clones from day 15 to 85 had balanced CD4/CD8; later expanders favoured CD4+.

The V and J ends lost 3 bases and 6 bases, in that order; junction bases with no gene match: 5. The CDR3 loop spans 16 amino acids. The specimen sequenced was PBMCs or a T cell subset sorted from them (not recorded which). The chain carries TRBV12-3 or TRBV12-4 and TRBJ2-3; 14 bases agree with TRBD2. The sequence came from a man aged 18 to 30 who had mild COVID-19 (a few samples of this study predate the infection). Cell type and time point are not known. This CDR3 reads CASSFRLAGGPDTQYF. The CDR3 bases are TGTGCCAGCAGTTTTAGACTAGCGGGGGGGCCCGATACGCAGTATTTT.